These 19 T cell receptor beta chains came from one sample sequenced in a study of CD8 T cells in Susac syndrome. The authors reverse transcribed about 0.5 to 1 ug RNA with random hexamers. TCRdb reprocessed the immunoSEQ multiplex PCR reads with MiXCR, giving one entry per CDR3 protein. The sample includes 100,000 to 150,000 distinct CDR3 sequences, around 94% seen only once; the top ten take around 0.2%. Input material: CD8+ T cells from PBMCs. The receptors were sampled from a human donor with Susac syndrome.

This sequence joins TRBV6-6 and TRBJ2-3; no definite D call. Between the trimmed V and J ends, which lost 4 bases and 4 bases, there was a span of 6 bases. The CDR3 is 12 amino acids. In germline, CDR1 is MNHNY, CDR2 SVGAGI (reference sequence). The CDR3 spells CASSFEADTQYF. The DNA of the CDR3 is TGTGCCAGCAGTTTTGAGGCAGATACGCAGTATTTT.

V and J are TRBV9 and TRBJ2-5, with D tentatively TRBD2 (6 bases). Between the trimmed V and J ends, which lost 4 bases and 1 base, there was a span of 11 bases. The CDR3 consists of 14 residues. CDR1 and CDR2 from the germline V gene are SGDLS and YYNGEE. DNA for the CDR3: TGTGCCAGCAGCTCGGGAGTTCTCCAAGAGACCCAGTACTTC. Amino acid sequence: CASSSGVLQETQYF.

The V and J genes are TRBV29-1 and TRBJ1-2; 7 positions match TRBD1. Looked up from germline, CDR1 is SQVTM and CDR2 is ANQGSEA. The CDR3 runs 14 residues. V lost 6 bases and J lost 0; bases outside the gene matches: 7. This CDR3 is CSVIQGNSNYGYTF. CDR3 nucleotide sequence: TGCAGCGTGATACAGGGGAACTCTAACTATGGCTACACCTTC. Using reference TRBV29-1 and TRBJ1-2 for the parts outside the CDR3, the full variable domain is SAVISQKPSRDICQRGTSLTIQCQVDSQVTMMFWYRQQPGQSLTLIATANQGSEATYESGFVIDKFPISRPNLTFSTLTVSNMSPEDSSIYLCSVIQGNSNYGYTFGSGTRLTVV.

The J gene is TRBJ2-2, the V gene TRBV20-1, with 14 bases that match TRBD2. The V segment lost 1 base and the J segment 1 base; nucleotides outside the gene matches: 2. CDR3 size: 17 residues. CDR1 and CDR2 (germline): DFQATT, SNEGSKA (reference sequence). CDR3 in DNA: TGCAGTGCTAGAGGACTAGCGGGAGGGATGAACACCGGGGAGCTGTTTTTT. Translation gives CSARGLAGGMNTGELFF.

J is TRBJ2-7 and V is TRBV4-1; D possibly corresponds to TRBD1 (5 bases). V was trimmed by 1 base and J by 6 bases, leaving 10 bases between them. Germline loops: CDR1 MGHRA, CDR2 YSYEKL. The CDR3 spans 13 residues. The CDR3 loop is CASSQGQGFEQYF. The CDR3 region has the DNA TGCGCCAGCAGCCAAGGCCAGGGTTTCGAGCAGTACTTC.

The chain recombines TRBV5-4 with TRBJ2-3, with 12 bases aligning to TRBD2. Germline loops: CDR1 SGHNT, CDR2 YYREEE (reference sequence). V lost 0 bases and J lost 6; bases outside the gene matches: 11. The CDR3 is 18 residues long. In nucleotides, the CDR3 is TGTGCCAGCAGCTTGGCCCAAGCTAGCGGGAGGGCATCGGATACGCAGTATTTT. This translates into CASSLAQASGRASDTQYF.

The J gene is TRBJ1-3, the V gene TRBV30; D gene unclear. This CDR3 has 14 amino acids. CDR1 and CDR2 (germline): GTSNPN, SVGIG (reference sequence). V dropped 1 base and J dropped 3 bases, with 10 bases sitting between them. The DNA of the CDR3 is TGTGCCTGGAGTGATATGATTGGTGGAAACACCATATATTTT. Residues: CAWSDMIGGNTIYF.

The chain couples TRBV12-3 or TRBV12-4 to TRBJ2-5; D ambiguous. This CDR3 spans 14 amino acids. V was pared by 7 bases and J by 5 bases, with 17 bases between. CDR3 in amino acids: CASTLTGVGETQYF. CDR3 bases: TGTGCCAGCACCTTGACTGGGGTCGGGGAGACCCAGTACTTC.

This clonotype has a single count. The chain uses TRBV6-2 or TRBV6-3 and TRBJ1-2, with 8 bases lining up with TRBD1. Germline CDR1 reads MNHEY; CDR2 reads SVGEGT. Trimming removed 7 bases from V and 6 bases from J; junction bases left unmatched: 10. This CDR3 spans 14 amino acids. The CDR3 sequence is CASKITGGLDGYTF. CDR3 coding DNA: TGTGCCAGCAAGATAACAGGGGGTTTGGATGGCTACACCTTC.

The V and J genes are TRBV28 and TRBJ1-5; D gene uncertain. V lost 7 bases and J lost 0, with 13 bases in between. CDR1 and CDR2 from the germline V gene are MDHEN and SYDVKM. There are 15 residues in the CDR3. The CDR3 DNA reads as TGTGCCAGCACCCTTACAGTATATAGCAATCAGCCCCAGCATTTT. This encodes CASTLTVYSNQPQHF. Full variable domain (remainder filled in from reference TRBV28 and TRBJ1-5): DVKVTQSSRYLVKRTGEKVFLECVQDMDHENMFWYRQDPGLGLRLIYFSYDVKMKEKGDIPEGYSVSREKKERFSLILESASTNQTSMYLCASTLTVYSNQPQHFGDGTRLSIL.

The chain uses TRBV28 and TRBJ1-1, with D perhaps matching TRBD1 (5 bases). The CDR3 extends over 11 amino acids. V was trimmed by 8 bases and J by 5 bases, leaving 9 bases between them. Germline V CDR1 and CDR2: MDHEN, SYDVKM. The CDR3 spells CASRGRTEAFF. In DNA, the CDR3 is TGTGCCAGCCGGGGGAGGACTGAAGCTTTCTTT. The full variable domain, rest sourced from reference TRBV28 and TRBJ1-1, is DVKVTQSSRYLVKRTGEKVFLECVQDMDHENMFWYRQDPGLGLRLIYFSYDVKMKEKGDIPEGYSVSREKKERFSLILESASTNQTSMYLCASRGRTEAFFGQGTRLTVV.

J is TRBJ2-1 and V is TRBV30, with 12 bases identical to TRBD2. Germline V gene lookup returns CDR1 GTSNPN and CDR2 SVGIG (reference sequence). Germline trimming cut 4 bases from V and 3 bases from J; bases unmatched to any gene: 10. CDR3 size: 17 residues. The CDR3 loop is CAWIIRTSGDHYNEQFF. In DNA, the CDR3 is TGTGCCTGGATTATCCGGACTAGCGGGGATCACTACAATGAGCAGTTCTTC.

CDR3 sequence: CASNLQGRNYGYTF. The DNA for the CDR3 is TGTGCCAGCAACCTACAGGGAAGGAACTATGGCTACACCTTC. The gene calls are TRBV6-6 and TRBJ1-2, with D tentatively TRBD1 (6 bases). Germline CDR1 reads MNHNY; CDR2 reads SVGAGI (reference sequence). Deletions cut 7 bases from V and 2 bases from J, with 14 bases between. The CDR3 covers 14 residues.

This rearrangement joins TRBV9 to TRBJ2-1, with D possibly matching TRBD2 (7 bases). Germline V lookup: CDR1 SGDLS, CDR2 YYNGEE. This CDR3 is 17 amino acids long. V was clipped by 4 bases and J by 9 bases, with 26 bases between them. In DNA, the CDR3 is TGTGCCAGCAGCCCAAACTTACTAGTTAGGGGGGGGAGTGAGCAGTTCTTC. It codes for CASSPNLLVRGGSEQFF.

This chain connects TRBV27 to TRBJ2-3, with D unresolved. The CDR3 is made up of 13 amino acids. Trimming shortened V by 3 bases and J by 3 bases, and 7 bases separated the two germline ends. Germline CDR1 reads MNHEY; CDR2 reads SMNVEV (reference sequence). CDR3 nucleotide sequence: TGTGCCAGCAGTTTGTGGTGGACAGATACGCAGTATTTT. This gives the protein CASSLWWTDTQYF.

The V and J genes are TRBV7-6 and TRBJ2-5, with D possibly TRBD2 on 5 matching bases. The CDR3 runs 15 residues. Germline V gene lookup returns CDR1 SGHVS and CDR2 FNYEAQ. V lost 5 bases and J 4 bases, leaving 17 bases between the germline ends. The CDR3 DNA reads as TGTGCCAGCAGCCCGCACCCGGAGGTGCGAGAGACCCAGTACTTC. The encoded protein is CASSPHPEVRETQYF. The full variable domain, completed using reference TRBV7-6 and TRBJ2-5, is GAGVSQSPRYKVTKRGQDVALRCDPISGHVSLYWYRQALGQGPEFLTYFNYEAQQDKSGLPNDRFSAERPEGSISTLTIQRTEQRDSAMYRCASSPHPEVRETQYFGPGTRLLVL.

This chain uses TRBV27 with TRBJ1-1; D is undetermined. Germline values: CDR1 MNHEY, CDR2 SMNVEV (reference sequence). The CDR3 is made up of 14 amino acids. Trimming pared 5 bases from V and 8 bases from J, leaving 18 bases between. Written as DNA, the CDR3 is TGTGCCAGCAGTCCCCCCGACCGCCTGACCGAAGCTTTCTTT. Its translation is CASSPPDRLTEAFF.

The chain uses TRBV20-1 and TRBJ2-5, with 9 bases aligning to TRBD2. The germline V gene encodes CDR1 DFQATT and CDR2 SNEGSKA (reference sequence). V lost 6 bases and J lost 4; bases outside the gene matches: 9. The CDR3 extends over 14 amino acids. Here the CDR3 DNA reads TGCAGTGCGCTTGCGGGAGGGCCCACAGAGACCCAGTACTTC. It yields the protein CSALAGGPTETQYF.

The rearrangement links TRBV7-6 to TRBJ2-7, with TRBD2 identical over 9 bases. V dropped 7 bases and J dropped 5; count of bases not matched to a gene: 6. The CDR3 is 13 amino acids. Germline V gene sequence: CDR1 SGHVS, CDR2 FNYEAQ. The CDR3, as DNA: TGTGCCAGCACCCCTAGCGGGGAGAACGAGCAGTACTTC. This sequence encodes CASTPSGENEQYF.